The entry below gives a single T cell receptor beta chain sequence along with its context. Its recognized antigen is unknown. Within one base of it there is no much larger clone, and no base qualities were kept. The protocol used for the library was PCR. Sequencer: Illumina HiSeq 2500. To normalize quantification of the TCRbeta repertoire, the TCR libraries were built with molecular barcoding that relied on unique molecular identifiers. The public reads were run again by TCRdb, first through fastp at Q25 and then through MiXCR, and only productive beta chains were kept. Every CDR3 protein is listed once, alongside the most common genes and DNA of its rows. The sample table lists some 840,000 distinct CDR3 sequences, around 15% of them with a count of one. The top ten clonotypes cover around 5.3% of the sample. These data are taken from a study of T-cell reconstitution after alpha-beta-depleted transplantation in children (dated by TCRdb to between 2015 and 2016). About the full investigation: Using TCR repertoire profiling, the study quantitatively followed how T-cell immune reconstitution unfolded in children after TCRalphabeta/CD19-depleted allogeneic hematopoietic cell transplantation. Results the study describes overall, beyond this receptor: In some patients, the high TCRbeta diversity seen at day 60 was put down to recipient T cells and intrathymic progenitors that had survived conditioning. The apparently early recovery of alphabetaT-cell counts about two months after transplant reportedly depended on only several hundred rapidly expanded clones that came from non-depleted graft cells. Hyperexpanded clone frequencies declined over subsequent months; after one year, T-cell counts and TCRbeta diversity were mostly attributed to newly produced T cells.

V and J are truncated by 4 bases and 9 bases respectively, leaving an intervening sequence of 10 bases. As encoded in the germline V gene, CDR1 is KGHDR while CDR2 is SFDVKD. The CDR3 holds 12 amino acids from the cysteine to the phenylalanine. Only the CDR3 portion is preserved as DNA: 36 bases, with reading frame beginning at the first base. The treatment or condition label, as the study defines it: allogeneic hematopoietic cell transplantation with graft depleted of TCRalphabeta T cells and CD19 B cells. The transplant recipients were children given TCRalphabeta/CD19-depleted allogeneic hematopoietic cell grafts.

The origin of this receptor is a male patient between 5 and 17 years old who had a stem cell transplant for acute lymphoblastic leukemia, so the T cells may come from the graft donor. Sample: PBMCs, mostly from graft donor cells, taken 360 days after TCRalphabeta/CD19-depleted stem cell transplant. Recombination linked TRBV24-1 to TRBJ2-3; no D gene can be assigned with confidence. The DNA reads TGTGCCACCAGTGACGCTACGGAGACGCAGTATTTT. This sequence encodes CATSDATETQYF.